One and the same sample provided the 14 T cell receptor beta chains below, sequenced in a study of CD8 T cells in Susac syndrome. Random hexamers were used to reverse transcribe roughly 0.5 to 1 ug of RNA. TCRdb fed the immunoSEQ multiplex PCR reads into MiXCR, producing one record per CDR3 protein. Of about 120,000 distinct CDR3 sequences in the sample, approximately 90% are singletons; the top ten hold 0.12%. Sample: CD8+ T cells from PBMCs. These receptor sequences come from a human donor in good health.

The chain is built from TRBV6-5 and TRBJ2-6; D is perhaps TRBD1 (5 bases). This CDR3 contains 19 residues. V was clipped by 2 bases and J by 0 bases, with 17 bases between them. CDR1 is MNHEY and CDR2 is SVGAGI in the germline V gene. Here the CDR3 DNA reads TGTGCCAGCAGTTACCACCAGGCAGGGCCCGGCTCTGGGGCCAACGTCCTGACTTTC. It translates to CASSYHQAGPGSGANVLTF.

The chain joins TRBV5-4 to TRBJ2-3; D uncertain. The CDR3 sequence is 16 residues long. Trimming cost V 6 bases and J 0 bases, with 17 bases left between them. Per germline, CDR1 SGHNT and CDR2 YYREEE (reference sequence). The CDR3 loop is CASTPHVFTSTDTQYF. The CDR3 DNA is TGTGCCAGCACCCCACACGTCTTTACCAGCACAGATACGCAGTATTTT. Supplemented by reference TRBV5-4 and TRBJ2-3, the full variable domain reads ETGVTQSPTHLIKTRGQQVTLRCSSQSGHNTVSWYQQALGQGPQFIFQYYREEENGRGNFPPRFSGLQFPNYSSELNVNALELDDSALYLCASTPHVFTSTDTQYFGPGTRLTVL.

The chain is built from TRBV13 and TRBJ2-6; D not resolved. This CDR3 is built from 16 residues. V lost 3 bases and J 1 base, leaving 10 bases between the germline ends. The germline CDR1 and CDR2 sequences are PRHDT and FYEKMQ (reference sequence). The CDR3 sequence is CASSFEIRSGANVLTF. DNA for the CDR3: TGTGCCAGCAGCTTCGAGATACGATCTGGGGCCAACGTCCTGACTTTC.

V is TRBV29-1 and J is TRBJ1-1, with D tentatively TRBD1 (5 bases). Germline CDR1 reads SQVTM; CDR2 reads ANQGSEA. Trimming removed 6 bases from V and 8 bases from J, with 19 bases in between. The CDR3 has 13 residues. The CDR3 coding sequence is TGCAGCGTAGTCAAGGGTACGGAGGGGGAAGCTTTCTTT. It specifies CSVVKGTEGEAFF.

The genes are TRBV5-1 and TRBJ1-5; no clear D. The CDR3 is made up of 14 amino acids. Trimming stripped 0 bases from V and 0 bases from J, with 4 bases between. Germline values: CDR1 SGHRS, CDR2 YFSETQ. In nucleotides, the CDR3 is TGCGCCAGCAGCTTGGACCATAGCAATCAGCCCCAGCATTTT. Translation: CASSLDHSNQPQHF. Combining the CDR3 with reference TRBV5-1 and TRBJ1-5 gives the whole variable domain KAGVTQTPRYLIKTRGQQVTLSCSPISGHRSVSWYQQTPGQGLQFLFEYFSETQRNKGNFPGRFSGRQFSNSRSEMNVSTLELGDSALYLCASSLDHSNQPQHFGDGTRLSIL.

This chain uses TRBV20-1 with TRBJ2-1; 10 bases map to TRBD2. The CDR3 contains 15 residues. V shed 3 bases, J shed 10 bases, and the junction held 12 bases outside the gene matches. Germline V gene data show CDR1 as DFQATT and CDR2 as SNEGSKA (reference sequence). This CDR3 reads CSASLLPSGSSEQFF. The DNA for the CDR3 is TGCAGTGCTAGCCTCCTCCCTAGCGGGAGTAGCGAGCAGTTCTTC.

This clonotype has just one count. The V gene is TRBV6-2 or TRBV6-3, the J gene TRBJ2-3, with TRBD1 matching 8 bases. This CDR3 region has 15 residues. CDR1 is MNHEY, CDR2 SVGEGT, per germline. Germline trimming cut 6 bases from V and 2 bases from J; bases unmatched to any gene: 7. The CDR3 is CASRLGQVDTDTQYF. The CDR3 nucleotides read TGTGCCAGCAGATTGGGACAGGTAGACACAGATACGCAGTATTTT.

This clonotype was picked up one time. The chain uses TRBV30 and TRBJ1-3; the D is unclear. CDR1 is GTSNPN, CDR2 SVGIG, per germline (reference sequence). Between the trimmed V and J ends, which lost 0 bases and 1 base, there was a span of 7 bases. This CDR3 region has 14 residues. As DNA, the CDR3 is TGTGCCTGGAGTGTTCAGAGTTCTGGAAACACCATATATTTT. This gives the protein CAWSVQSSGNTIYF.

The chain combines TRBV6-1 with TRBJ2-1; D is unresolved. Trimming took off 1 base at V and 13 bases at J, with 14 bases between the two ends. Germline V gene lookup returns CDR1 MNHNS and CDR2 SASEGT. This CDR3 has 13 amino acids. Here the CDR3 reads CASSEGNRLHQFF. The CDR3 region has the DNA TGTGCCAGCAGTGAAGGAAACAGACTCCACCAGTTCTTC.

CDR3 bases: TGTGCCAGCAGCACCGTAGCGGGGTTTACAGATACGCAGTATTTT. Its protein is CASSTVAGFTDTQYF. The gene calls are TRBV7-3 and TRBJ2-3, with 8 positions matching TRBD2. The CDR3 consists of 15 residues. Per germline, CDR1 SGHTA and CDR2 FQGTGA. Germline trimming cut 5 bases from V and 3 bases from J; bases unmatched to any gene: 7.

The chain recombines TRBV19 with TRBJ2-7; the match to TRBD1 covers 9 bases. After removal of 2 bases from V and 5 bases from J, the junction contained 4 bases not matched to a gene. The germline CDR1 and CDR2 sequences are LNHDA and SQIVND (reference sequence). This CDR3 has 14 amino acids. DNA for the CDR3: TGTGCCAGTAGTATAAGGGACAGGGACAACGAGCAGTACTTC. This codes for CASSIRDRDNEQYF.

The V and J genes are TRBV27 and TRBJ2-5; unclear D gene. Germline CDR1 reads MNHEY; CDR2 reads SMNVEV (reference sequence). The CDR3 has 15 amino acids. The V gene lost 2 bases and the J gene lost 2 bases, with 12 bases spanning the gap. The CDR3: CASSLKQFGQETQYF. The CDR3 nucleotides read TGTGCCAGCAGTTTAAAACAGTTCGGGCAAGAGACCCAGTACTTC.

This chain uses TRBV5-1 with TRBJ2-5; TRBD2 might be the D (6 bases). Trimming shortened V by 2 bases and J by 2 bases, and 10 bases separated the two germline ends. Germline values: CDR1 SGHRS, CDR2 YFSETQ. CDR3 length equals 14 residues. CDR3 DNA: TGCGCCAGCAGCTTAGGAGGGCCGCAAGAGACCCAGTACTTC. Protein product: CASSLGGPQETQYF.

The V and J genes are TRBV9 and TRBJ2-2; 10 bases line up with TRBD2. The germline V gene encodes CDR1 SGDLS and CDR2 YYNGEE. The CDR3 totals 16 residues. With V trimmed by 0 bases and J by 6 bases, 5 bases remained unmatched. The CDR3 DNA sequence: TGTGCCAGCAGCGTAGCCAGCGGGAGGGCCGCCGGGGAGCTGTTTTTT. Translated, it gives CASSVASGRAAGELFF. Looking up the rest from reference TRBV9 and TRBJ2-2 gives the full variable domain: DSGVTQTPKHLITATGQRVTLRCSPRSGDLSVYWYQQSLDQGLQFLIQYYNGEERAKGNILERFSAQQFPDLHSELNLSSLELGDSALYFCASSVASGRAAGELFFGEGSRLTVL.